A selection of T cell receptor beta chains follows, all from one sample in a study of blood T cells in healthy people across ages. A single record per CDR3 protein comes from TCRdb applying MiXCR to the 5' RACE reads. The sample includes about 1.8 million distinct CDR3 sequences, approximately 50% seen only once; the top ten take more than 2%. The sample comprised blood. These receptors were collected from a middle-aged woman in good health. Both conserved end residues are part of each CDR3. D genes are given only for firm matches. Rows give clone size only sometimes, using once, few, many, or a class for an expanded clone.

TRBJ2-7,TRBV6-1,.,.,CASIGRVGSYEQYF,TGTGCCAGCATCGGTAGGGTTGGCTCCTACGAGCAGTACTTC
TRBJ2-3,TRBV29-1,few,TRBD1,CSVEAGGADTQYF,TGCAGCGTTGAAGCAGGGGGAGCAGATACGCAGTATTTT
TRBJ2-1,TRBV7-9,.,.,CASSLGTRIYNEQFF,TGTGCCAGCAGCTTAGGGACACGTATTTACAATGAGCAGTTCTTC
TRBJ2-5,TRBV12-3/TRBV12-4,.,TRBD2,CASSIQGGVRETQYF,TGTGCCAGCAGTATCCAGGGAGGGGTTCGAGAGACCCAGTACTTC
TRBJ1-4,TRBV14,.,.,CASSRGLGATNEKLFF,TGTGCCAGCAGCCGGGGACTCGGAGCAACTAATGAAAAACTGTTTTTT
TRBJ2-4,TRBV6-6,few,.,CASTPRGTAAQYF,TGTGCCAGCACCCCCCGGGGTACAGCCGCTCAGTACTTC
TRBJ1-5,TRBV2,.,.,CASKGGNGNQPQHF,TGTGCCAGCAAAGGGGGGAATGGCAATCAGCCCCAGCATTTT
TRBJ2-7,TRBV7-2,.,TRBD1,CASSILQGAGEQYF,TGTGCCAGCAGCATATTACAGGGGGCGGGCGAGCAGTACTTC
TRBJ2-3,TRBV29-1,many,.,CSGNRGDTQYF,TGCAGCGGTAATAGGGGTGATACGCAGTATTTT
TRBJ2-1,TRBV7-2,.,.,CASSLAWQGNEQFF,TGTGCCAGCAGCTTAGCTTGGCAGGGCAATGAGCAGTTCTTC
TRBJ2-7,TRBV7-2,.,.,CASSLRGALSYEQYF,TGTGCCAGCAGCTTACGGGGGGCTCTGTCCTACGAGCAGTACTTC
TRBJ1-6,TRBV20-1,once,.,CSADSGRDYNSPLHF,TGCAGTGCGGACTCAGGACGGGACTATAATTCACCCCTCCACTTT
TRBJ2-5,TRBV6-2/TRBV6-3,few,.,CASSYRGSAGETQYF,TGTGCCAGCAGTTATCGCGGGTCCGCCGGAGAGACCCAGTACTTC
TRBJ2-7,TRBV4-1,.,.,CASSHLDPGPYEQYF,TGCGCCAGCAGCCATCTCGACCCCGGGCCCTACGAGCAGTACTTC
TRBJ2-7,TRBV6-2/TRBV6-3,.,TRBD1,CASSYRQGSTSYEQYF,TGTGCCAGCAGTTATAGACAGGGATCGACTTCCTACGAGCAGTACTTC
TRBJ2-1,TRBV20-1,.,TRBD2,CSARAPVPGTSRNEQFF,TGCAGTGCTAGAGCCCCAGTACCCGGGACTAGCCGAAATGAGCAGTTCTTC
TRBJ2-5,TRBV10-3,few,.,CAISAVDQETQYF,TGTGCCATCAGTGCTGTAGACCAAGAGACCCAGTACTTC
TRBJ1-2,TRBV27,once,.,CASGGTGNYGCTF,TGTGCCAGCGGCGGGACGGGTAACTATGGCTGCACCTTC
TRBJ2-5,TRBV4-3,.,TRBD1,CASSLTGTDSQETQYF,TGCGCCAGCAGCCTAACCGGGACAGATAGCCAAGAGACCCAGTACTTC
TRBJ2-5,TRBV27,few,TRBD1,CASYIRDSEHKETQYF,TGTGCCAGCTACATTAGGGACAGTGAACACAAAGAGACCCAGTACTTC
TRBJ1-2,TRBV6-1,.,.,CASRVTGGPALGYGYTF,TGTGCCAGCAGGGTAACAGGAGGTCCCGCCTTGGGCTATGGCTACACCTTC
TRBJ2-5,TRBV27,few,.,CASSLGNSWETQYF,TGTGCCAGCAGTTTAGGGAATTCATGGGAGACCCAGTACTTC
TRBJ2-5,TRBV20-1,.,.,CSARDPWGETQYF,TGCAGTGCTAGAGATCCTTGGGGAGAGACCCAGTACTTC
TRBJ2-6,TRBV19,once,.,CASSLTGVPSAGANVLTF,TGTGCCAGTAGCCTAACAGGGGTCCCTAGCGCTGGGGCCAACGTCCTGACTTTC
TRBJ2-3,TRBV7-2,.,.,CASSSKWGTDTQYF,TGTGCCAGCAGCTCCAAGTGGGGCACAGATACGCAGTATTTT
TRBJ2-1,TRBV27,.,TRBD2,CASSFPTSGGRGEQFF,TGTGCCAGCAGTTTCCCCACTAGCGGGGGGAGAGGTGAGCAGTTCTTC
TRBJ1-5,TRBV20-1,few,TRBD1,CSARRTGGSNQPQHF,TGCAGTGCTCGAAGGACAGGGGGTAGCAATCAGCCCCAGCATTTT
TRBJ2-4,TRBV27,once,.,CASSLSEMQNIRYF,TGTGCCAGCAGTTTGTCGGAGATGCAAAACATTCGGTACTTC
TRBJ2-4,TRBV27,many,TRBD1,CASAGTGAHIQYF,TGTGCCAGCGCCGGGACAGGGGCCCACATTCAGTACTTC
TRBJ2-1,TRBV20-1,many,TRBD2,CSAKGTSDYNEQFF,TGCAGTGCTAAGGGGACTAGCGACTACAATGAGCAGTTCTTC
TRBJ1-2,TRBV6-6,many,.,CASSSDTYGYTF,TGTGCCAGCAGTTCGGATACCTATGGCTACACCTTC
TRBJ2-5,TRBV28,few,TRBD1,CASSQQGFPGTQYF,TGTGCCAGCAGTCAACAGGGGTTTCCCGGGACCCAGTACTTC
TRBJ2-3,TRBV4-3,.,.,CASSQSRALDTDTQYF,TGCGCCAGCAGCCAATCGAGGGCTCTGGACACAGATACGCAGTATTTT
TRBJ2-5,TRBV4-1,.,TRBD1,CASSVIGGGYEQYF,TGCGCCAGCAGTGTAATAGGGGGCGGTTATGAGCAGTACTTC
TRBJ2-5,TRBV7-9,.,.,CASSYLTGSETQYF,TGTGCCAGCAGTTACCTTACAGGGTCAGAGACCCAGTACTTC
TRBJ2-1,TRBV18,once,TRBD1,CASSTDPGQGYNEQFF,TGTGCCAGCTCAACGGATCCGGGACAGGGCTACAATGAGCAGTTCTTC
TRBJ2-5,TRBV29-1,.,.,CSAHAGRLASGETQYF,TGCAGCGCACACGCTGGAAGGCTAGCAAGTGGAGAGACCCAGTACTTC
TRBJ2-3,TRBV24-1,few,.,CATSGYGAPSTDTQYF,TGTGCCACCAGTGGGTACGGCGCACCTAGCACAGATACGCAGTATTTT
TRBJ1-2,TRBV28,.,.,CASSFNNPGYGYTF,TGTGCCAGCAGTTTCAACAATCCGGGCTATGGCTACACCTTC
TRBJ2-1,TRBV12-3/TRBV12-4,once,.,CASSLGTLYQETQFF,TGTGCCAGCAGTTTGGGGACCTTGTACCAAGAGACCCAGTTCTTC
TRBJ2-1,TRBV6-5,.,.,CASSRHRTGTDGQFF,TGTGCCAGCAGCCGCCATCGAACAGGGACCGATGGGCAGTTCTTC
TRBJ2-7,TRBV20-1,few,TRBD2,CSARDPLAGETYEQYF,TGCAGTGCTAGAGATCCCCTAGCGGGGGAGACCTACGAGCAGTACTTC
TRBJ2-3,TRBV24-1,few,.,CATSESRDPTDTQYF,TGTGCCACCAGTGAGTCTCGGGACCCAACAGATACGCAGTATTTT
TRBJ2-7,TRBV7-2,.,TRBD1,CASSSRDSSSDEQYF,TGTGCCAGCAGCTCAAGGGACAGCAGCTCCGACGAGCAGTACTTC
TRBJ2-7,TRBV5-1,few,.,CASSLGSTGWMNYEQYF,TGCGCCAGCAGCTTGGGTTCCACAGGGTGGATGAATTACGAGCAGTACTTC
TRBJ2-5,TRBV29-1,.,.,CSVEEGIWETQYF,TGCAGCGTTGAAGAGGGGATCTGGGAGACCCAGTACTTC
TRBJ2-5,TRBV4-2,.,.,CASSQEDLGETQYF,TGTGCCAGCAGCCAAGAGGACCTCGGGGAGACCCAGTACTTC
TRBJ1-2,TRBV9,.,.,CASSATALLEGYTF,TGTGCCAGCAGCGCGACAGCCCTCCTAGAGGGCTACACCTTC
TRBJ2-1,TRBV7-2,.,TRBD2,CASSLGSGLGLGNNEQFF,TGTGCCAGCAGCTTAGGATCAGGACTAGGGCTCGGAAACAATGAGCAGTTCTTC
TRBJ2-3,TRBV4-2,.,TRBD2,CASSRGSGGYTDTQYF,TGTGCCAGCAGTAGGGGGAGCGGGGGGTACACAGATACGCAGTATTTT
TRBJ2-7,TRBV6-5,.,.,CASSYSRTESYEQYF,TGTGCCAGCAGTTACTCGAGGACAGAGTCCTACGAGCAGTACTTC
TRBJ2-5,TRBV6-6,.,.,CASSYANRDKETQYF,TGTGCCAGCAGTTACGCGAACCGGGACAAAGAGACCCAGTACTTC
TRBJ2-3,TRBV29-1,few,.,CSVETADTQYF,TGCAGCGTTGAGACCGCAGATACGCAGTATTTT
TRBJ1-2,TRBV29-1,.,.,CSAHGSYGYTF,TGCAGCGCCCATGGGAGTTATGGCTACACCTTC
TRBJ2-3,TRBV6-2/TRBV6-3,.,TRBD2,CASSYLGLGTDTQYF,TGTGCCAGCAGTTACCTGGGACTAGGCACAGATACGCAGTATTTT